The 8 T cell receptor beta chains in this list originate from one sample, sequenced in a study of blood T cell repertoires in COVID-19. Some clones are missing from TCRdb's copy, which holds only in-frame ones; the method was immunoSEQ multiplex PCR. Among roughly 200,000 clones listed, around 84% were seen once. The sample comprised peripheral blood. These receptors originate from a woman older than 75 with COVID-19, enrolled during active disease.

The rearrangement uses TRBV11-2 and TRBJ2-3, with 7 bases matching TRBD2. The CDR3 length is 15 residues. Germline loops: CDR1 SGHAT, CDR2 FQNNGV. The J segment lost 4 bases and the V segment lost 7 bases, leaving 11 bases of the junction unmatched. The CDR3 DNA reads TGTGCCAGCATCAACGGGCGGGGGAGGGCAGATACGCAGTATTTT. Protein sequence: CASINGRGRADTQYF. Full variable domain (outside the CDR3, taken from reference TRBV11-2 and TRBJ2-3): EAGVAQSPRYKIIEKRQSVAFWCNPISGHATLYWYQQILGQGPKLLIQFQNNGVVDDSQLPKDRFSAERLKGVDSTLKIQPAKLEDSAVYLCASINGRGRADTQYFGPGTRLTVL.

This clone was counted only a few times. The chain joins TRBV28 to TRBJ1-5, with D possibly matching TRBD1 (6 bases). Trimming left V 7 bases short and J 5 bases short, with 24 bases between. The CDR3 extends over 17 amino acids. CDR1 is MDHEN, CDR2 SYDVKM, per germline. The CDR3 sequence: CASTRLGGTRGDQPQHF. The CDR3 coding sequence is TGTGCCAGCACCCGATTAGGGGGGACACGGGGGGATCAGCCCCAGCATTTT.

This clone was found once. The chain uses TRBV18 and TRBJ1-6; 7 bases agree with TRBD1. J was trimmed by 5 bases and V by 3 bases; bases with no gene match: 4. This CDR3 comprises 15 residues. Germline V gene lookup returns CDR1 KGHSH and CDR2 LQKENI. This chain's CDR3 is CASSPGTANNSPLHF. For the CDR3, the DNA is TGTGCCAGCTCACCCGGGACAGCCAATAATTCACCCCTCCACTTT.

This clone is a singleton in its sample. This chain connects TRBV19 to TRBJ1-2; 7 bases are a match to TRBD1. The V segment lost 8 bases and the J segment 4 bases; nucleotides outside the gene matches: 7. The CDR3 is made up of 13 amino acids. Germline V gene sequence: CDR1 LNHDA, CDR2 SQIVND (reference sequence). CDR3 DNA sequence: TGTGCCAGTCTCGGACAGGTTCCCTATGGCTACACCTTC. Protein product: CASLGQVPYGYTF.

The chain is built from TRBV28 and TRBJ1-5, with TRBD1 matching over 12 bases. V lost 5 bases to trimming and J lost 5 bases; unmatched junction nucleotides: 1. Germline V gene sequence: CDR1 MDHEN, CDR2 SYDVKM. CDR3 length equals 14 residues. Here the CDR3 DNA reads TGTGCCAGCAGTGGGACAGGGGGCTATCAGCCCCAGCATTTT. It translates to CASSGTGGYQPQHF.

This chain joins TRBV6-5 and TRBJ1-1; D is perhaps TRBD1 (5 bases). The CDR3 totals 15 residues. V was shortened by 7 bases and J by 4 bases, with 19 bases between the two germline ends. CDR1 and CDR2 (germline): MNHEY, SVGAGI. The CDR3 spells CASTLPLAGGTEAFF. The CDR3, as DNA: TGTGCCAGCACCCTACCTTTGGCCGGGGGCACTGAAGCTTTCTTT.

The rearrangement uses TRBV2 and TRBJ1-2, with D unclear. Germline V CDR1 and CDR2: SNHLY, FYNNEI. Trimming took off 7 bases at V and 8 bases at J, with 17 bases between the two ends. This CDR3 is 13 amino acids long. The CDR3 nucleotides read TGTGCCAGCAAACGGATCTACAGCCTCGGCTACACCTTC. Translated, it gives CASKRIYSLGYTF. Full variable domain (missing parts from reference TRBV2 and TRBJ1-2): EPEVTQTPSHQVTQMGQEVILRCVPISNHLYFYWYRQILGQKVEFLVSFYNNEISEKSEIFDDQFSVERPDGSNFTLKIRSTKLEDSAMYFCASKRIYSLGYTFGSGTRLTVV.

The chain employs TRBV27 and TRBJ2-3, with 9 bases that match TRBD2. The CDR3 runs 19 residues. The V segment lost 6 bases and the J segment 1 base; nucleotides outside the gene matches: 17. Looked up from germline, CDR1 is MNHEY and CDR2 is SMNVEV (reference sequence). CDR3 sequence: CASRLTLAGMLRGTDTQYF. The DNA of the CDR3 is TGTGCCAGCAGGCTAACTCTAGCGGGGATGTTGCGAGGCACAGATACGCAGTATTTT.